The 5 T cell receptor beta chains below were found in one sample sequenced in a study of Ad26.COV2.S vaccination and SARS-CoV-2 variants. Treatment denoted: roughly 19 received Ad26.COV2.S at low or high dose, single or two shots; about 5 received placebo; per-sample allocation not given. Sampling was performed 63 days after the first vaccine or placebo injection. Produced via immunoSEQ multiplex PCR; TCRdb's table is partial and in-frame only. The table shows under 600,000 clones, with 70% to 90% occurring only once. Here the sequenced sample was peripheral blood, taken in a trial of Ad26.COV2.S vaccine versus placebo. The receptors come from a person aged 18-60 years who received the Ad26.COV2.S COVID-19 vaccine or a placebo.

V is TRBV21-1 and J is TRBJ2-1. TRBV21-1 is described as a pseudogene. The CDR3 extends over 10 amino acids. DNA for the CDR3: TGTGCCAGCAGGATTGATGAGCAGTTCTTC. It translates to CASRIDEQFF.

The rearrangement uses TRBV19 and TRBJ1-1; D is ambiguous. Germline CDR1 reads LNHDA; CDR2 reads SQIVND (reference sequence). The germline V and J ends were trimmed by 5 bases and 4 bases, with 11 bases remaining between them. The CDR3 loop spans 13 amino acids. The CDR3 nucleotides are TGTGCCAGTAGTTCAATCCTGCTCACTGAAGCTTTCTTT. Its protein product is CASSSILLTEAFF. The full variable domain, completed using reference TRBV19 and TRBJ1-1, is DGGITQSPKYLFRKEGQNVTLSCEQNLNHDAMYWYRQDPGQGLRLIYYSQIVNDFQKGDIAEGYSVSREKKESFPLTVTSAQKNPTAFYLCASSSILLTEAFFGQGTRLTVV.

The sample holds one count of this clone. The sample holds other DNA sequences that translate to the same CDR3. V is TRBV6-5 and J is TRBJ2-1; D possibly matches TRBD1 or TRBD2 (6 bases each). Looked up from germline, CDR1 is MNHEY and CDR2 is SVGAGI. There are 16 residues in the CDR3. V was trimmed by 2 bases and J by 0 bases, leaving 11 bases between them. The CDR3 bases are TGTGCCAGCAGTTACGGAGGAGGGGGCTCCTACAATGAGCAGTTCTTC. As protein: CASSYGGGGSYNEQFF.

This clone was observed a single time. The rearrangement joins TRBV9 to TRBJ2-1; D is undetermined. The CDR3 is 16 amino acids. V was cut by 0 bases and J by 2 bases, with 12 bases left in between. From germline, CDR1 is SGDLS and CDR2 YYNGEE. The CDR3 nucleotides are TGTGCCAGCAGCGTAGGTCAGTCACGAACCTACAATGAGCAGTTCTTC. The encoded protein is CASSVGQSRTYNEQFF.

On this clone itself: The sample carries other DNA sequences with the same CDR3. The chain couples TRBV20-1 to TRBJ1-2; D not resolved. V dropped 3 bases and J dropped 4 bases, with 6 bases sitting between them. Germline values: CDR1 DFQATT, CDR2 SNEGSKA (reference sequence). The CDR3 has 11 residues. CDR3 bases: TGCAGTGCTAGGGGTGCCTATGGCTACACCTTC. This encodes CSARGAYGYTF.